These 27 T cell receptor beta chains were all obtained from the same sample, sequenced in a study of cytomegalovirus exposure and HLA in healthy donors. Sequencing used immunoSEQ multiplex PCR; TCRdb keeps in-frame clones, though not all of them. The repertoire holds roughly 67,000 clones, with roughly nine tenths as singletons. Specimen: PBMCs. The receptors come from a man younger than 30 in good health and CMV-seronegative.

V and J are TRBV15 and TRBJ1-5; tentative D call: TRBD1 (5 bases). Germline lookup yields CDR1 LNHNV and CDR2 YYDKDF (reference sequence). The CDR3 extends over 13 amino acids. V dropped 8 bases and J dropped 0 bases, with 8 bases sitting between them. In DNA, the CDR3 is TGTGCCACCTCTGGGGCTAGCAATCAGCCCCAGCATTTT. Translated: CATSGASNQPQHF.

This chain joins TRBV5-4 and TRBJ2-7; 7 nucleotides align to TRBD2. The CDR3 is made up of 14 amino acids. Losses at the gene ends were 3 bases for V and 0 bases for J; bases not matched to a gene: 3. Germline V CDR1 and CDR2: SGHNT, YYREEE (reference sequence). The CDR3 DNA reads as TGTGCCAGCAGCTCTAGCGGCGTCTCCTACGAGCAGTACTTC. It encodes CASSSSGVSYEQYF.

The chain combines TRBV9 with TRBJ2-6, with 11 nucleotides matching TRBD2. CDR1 SGDLS and CDR2 YYNGEE come from the germline V gene. With 4 bases clipped from V and 1 base from J, the junction kept 7 bases outside the gene matches. This CDR3 spans 18 amino acids. The chain's CDR3 is CASSPKGLAESGANVLTF. In nucleotides, the CDR3 is TGTGCCAGCAGCCCCAAGGGACTAGCGGAATCTGGGGCCAACGTCCTGACTTTC.

V gene TRBV6-5 combines with J gene TRBJ2-7; TRBD2 aligns across 10 bases. The germline V gene has CDR1 MNHEY and CDR2 SVGAGI. V trimming: 4 bases; J trimming: 1 base; junction bases outside the gene matches: 4. The CDR3 is made up of 15 amino acids. CDR3 bases: TGTGCCAGCAGTTGGGCTAGCGGGAGTTCCTACGAGCAGTACTTC. It specifies CASSWASGSSYEQYF.

This chain links TRBV4-3 with TRBJ2-4, with 11 nucleotides matching TRBD2. J gave up 9 bases and V 0 bases, and 7 bases lay outside the gene matches. In germline, CDR1 is LGHNA, CDR2 YSLEER. CDR3 length: 16 residues. This chain's CDR3 is CASSQDLAGGSGIQYF. Here the CDR3 DNA reads TGCGCCAGCAGCCAAGATCTAGCGGGAGGCTCAGGCATTCAGTACTTC.

The J gene is TRBJ2-7, the V gene TRBV29-1; 8 bases fit TRBD1. The CDR3 spans 14 residues. Losses at the gene ends were 5 bases for V and 4 bases for J; bases not matched to a gene: 10. CDR1 and CDR2 (germline): SQVTM, ANQGSEA. CDR3 DNA: TGCAGCGTTTATGCGACAGGGGTTTCTTACGAGCAGTACTTC. This encodes CSVYATGVSYEQYF.

This chain joins TRBV5-1 and TRBJ1-2; 7 bases align to TRBD1. V lost 3 bases to trimming and J lost 8 bases; unmatched junction nucleotides: 10. Germline V gives CDR1 SGHRS, CDR2 YFSETQ. The CDR3 has 14 residues. CDR3 in amino acids: CASSWTGLRGGYTF. The CDR3 coding sequence is TGCGCCAGCAGCTGGACAGGCTTGAGGGGGGGCTACACCTTC.

The chain couples TRBV29-1 to TRBJ1-4; 8 nucleotides match TRBD1. Germline assignment: CDR1 SQVTM and CDR2 ANQGSEA. Unmatched junction bases numbered 8, after V lost 6 bases and J lost 8 bases. There are 13 residues in the CDR3. The CDR3 coding sequence is TGCAGCGTCCAGGACAGGGCGTCCGAAAAACTGTTTTTT. Translation gives CSVQDRASEKLFF.

The rearrangement joins TRBV5-1 to TRBJ2-7; TRBD2 matches 8 bases. Germline CDR1 is SGHRS and CDR2 is YFSETQ. CDR3 length equals 14 residues. V was clipped by 2 bases and J by 3 bases; unmatched bases: 4. CDR3 in DNA: TGCGCCAGCAGCTTAAGCGGGAGAGGCTACGAGCAGTACTTC. This translates into CASSLSGRGYEQYF.

The V gene is TRBV29-1, the J gene TRBJ2-1; TRBD1 might be the D (5 bases). Trimming stripped 4 bases from V and 4 bases from J, with 14 bases between. Germline loops: CDR1 SQVTM, CDR2 ANQGSEA. This CDR3 comprises 14 residues. CDR3 DNA: TGCAGCGTTGTAATCCCAGGGTCTTACAATGAGCAGTTCTTC. Residues: CSVVIPGSYNEQFF.

The rearrangement joins TRBV28 to TRBJ1-3, with unresolved D. The V end lost 4 bases, the J end lost 4 bases, and 14 bases lay between the germline ends. The CDR3 covers 15 residues. Germline-derived CDR1 and CDR2 are MDHEN and SYDVKM. The CDR3 reads CASSSYVRMGNTIYF. CDR3 nucleotide sequence: TGTGCCAGCAGTTCCTACGTCAGGATGGGAAACACCATATATTTT.

This chain joins TRBV4-1 and TRBJ2-1; 10 bases line up with TRBD2. Germline V CDR1 and CDR2: MGHRA, YSYEKL. After removal of 3 bases from V and 5 bases from J, the junction contained 7 bases not matched to a gene. This CDR3 contains 16 residues. The DNA for the CDR3 is TGCGCCAGCAGCCACATCAGAAGCGGGAGGGACAATGAGCAGTTCTTC. Protein: CASSHIRSGRDNEQFF.

The genes are TRBV7-8 and TRBJ2-1; 8 bases are a match to TRBD2. V was pared by 4 bases and J by 11 bases, with 4 bases of the junction left unmatched. CDR3 length: 12 amino acids. Germline V lookup: CDR1 SGHVS, CDR2 FQNEAQ. The CDR3 sequence is CASSSAGGQQFF. In DNA, the CDR3 is TGTGCCAGCAGCTCGGCGGGAGGCCAGCAGTTCTTC.

This clone has just one count. The genes are TRBV6-5 and TRBJ2-1; weak D call: TRBD2 (7 bases). The germline V gene has CDR1 MNHEY and CDR2 SVGAGI. The ends were cut back, 2 bases at V and 2 bases at J, with 13 bases in the middle. The CDR3 is 16 residues long. CDR3 residues: CASSYQPGGAYNEQFF. The CDR3 region has the DNA TGTGCCAGCAGTTACCAGCCGGGGGGCGCCTACAATGAGCAGTTCTTC.

The chain carries TRBV7-2 and TRBJ2-1; 10 bases fit TRBD1. Trimming at V came to 4 bases and at J to 9 bases, leaving 9 bases not matched to a gene. This CDR3 contains 15 residues. CDR1 and CDR2 (germline): SGHTA, FQGNSA. For the CDR3, the DNA is TGTGCCAGCAGCTCGACAGGGGGCGCGGGGGCTGAGCAGTTCTTC. Translating gives CASSSTGGAGAEQFF.

The V gene is TRBV5-6, the J gene TRBJ1-2; the D is unclear. Trimming shortened V by 0 bases and J by 3 bases, and 6 bases separated the two germline ends. The CDR3 covers 13 residues. CDR1 and CDR2 from the germline V gene are SGHDT and YYEEEE. Here the CDR3 reads CASSLGQYYGYTF. Here the CDR3 DNA reads TGTGCCAGCAGCTTGGGGCAGTACTATGGCTACACCTTC. The full variable domain, with the rest looked up from reference TRBV5-6 and TRBJ1-2, is DAGVTQSPTHLIKTRGQQVTLRCSPKSGHDTVSWYQQALGQGPQFIFQYYEEEERQRGNFPDRFSGHQFPNYSSELNVNALLLGDSALYLCASSLGQYYGYTFGSGTRLTVV.

The chain is built from TRBV18 and TRBJ2-7; D remains ambiguous. The CDR3 length is 13 residues. The germline CDR1 and CDR2 sequences are KGHSH and LQKENI. V was trimmed by 6 bases and J by 0 bases, leaving 9 bases between them. This CDR3 is CASSAGYSYEQYF. CDR3 in DNA: TGTGCCAGCTCCGCCGGGTACTCCTACGAGCAGTACTTC.

The chain uses TRBV6-1 and TRBJ1-2; TRBD1 is a possible D gene (5 bases). Germline values: CDR1 MNHNS, CDR2 SASEGT. The CDR3 sequence is 13 residues long. Trimming left V 5 bases short and J 3 bases short, with 10 bases between. The DNA of the CDR3 is TGTGCCAGCAGTTCAGCAGGGTACTATGGCTACACCTTC. Translating it yields CASSSAGYYGYTF.

The chain recombines TRBV2 with TRBJ2-3; D might be TRBD2 (5 bases). This CDR3 is built from 12 residues. The V end was cut by 7 bases, the J end by 8 bases, with 13 bases between. In germline, CDR1 is SNHLY, CDR2 FYNNEI. The DNA for the CDR3 is TGTGCCAGCAAGAGGACTGCTGGTACGCAGTATTTT. Protein: CASKRTAGTQYF. The full variable domain, completed using reference TRBV2 and TRBJ2-3, is EPEVTQTPSHQVTQMGQEVILRCVPISNHLYFYWYRQILGQKVEFLVSFYNNEISEKSEIFDDQFSVERPDGSNFTLKIRSTKLEDSAMYFCASKRTAGTQYFGPGTRLTVL.

The gene calls are TRBV19 and TRBJ1-2; TRBD1 agrees at 7 bases. Germline CDR1 LNHDA, CDR2 SQIVND (reference sequence). The CDR3 is made up of 14 amino acids. Trimming removed 6 bases from V and 3 bases from J; junction bases left unmatched: 7. Written as DNA, the CDR3 is TGTGCCAGTAGCCGCACCAGGGGGGACTATGGCTACACCTTC. It yields the protein CASSRTRGDYGYTF.

This chain links TRBV5-5 with TRBJ1-5; possibly TRBD1 for D (6 bases). The CDR3 contains 14 residues. The V gene's germline CDR1 is SGHKS and CDR2 YYEKEE (reference sequence). V lost 0 bases and J lost 5, with 9 bases in between. The CDR3 loop reads CASSLAGGDQPQHF. CDR3 nucleotides: TGTGCCAGCAGCTTGGCGGGGGGCGATCAGCCCCAGCATTTT.

This chain uses TRBV7-2 with TRBJ1-5, with no clear D. V was cut by 3 bases and J by 0 bases, with 6 bases left in between. This CDR3 contains 14 residues. The germline CDR1 and CDR2 sequences are SGHTA and FQGNSA. Here the CDR3 DNA reads TGTGCCAGCAGCTTTGGCAATAGCAATCAGCCCCAGCATTTT. Its protein is CASSFGNSNQPQHF.

The chain couples TRBV7-2 to TRBJ2-1; 9 nucleotides match TRBD2. V was pared by 1 base and J by 3 bases, with 4 bases of the junction left unmatched. This CDR3 has 16 residues. Germline CDR1 is SGHTA and CDR2 is FQGNSA. CDR3 DNA sequence: TGTGCCAGCAGCTTAGAGGGTAGCGGGAGCTACAATGAGCAGTTCTTC. This encodes CASSLEGSGSYNEQFF.

This sequence joins TRBV5-6 and TRBJ2-3; D gene ambiguous. CDR3 length: 12 residues. Trimming removed 4 bases from V and 6 bases from J, with 9 bases in between. Germline CDR1 is SGHDT and CDR2 is YYEEEE. The CDR3 nucleotides read TGTGCCAGCAGCGTATTTTTGGATACGCAGTATTTT. Its protein product is CASSVFLDTQYF.

This clone has just a few counts. This chain links TRBV7-2 with TRBJ2-1, with D possibly matching TRBD2 (5 bases). The germline V gene encodes CDR1 SGHTA and CDR2 FQGNSA. This CDR3 spans 13 amino acids. Deletions cut 0 bases from V and 15 bases from J, with 15 bases between. CDR3 bases: TGTGCCAGCAGCTTAGCGGCCGGGAACTGGGCGTTCTTC. It encodes CASSLAAGNWAFF. The full variable domain, rest sourced from reference TRBV7-2 and TRBJ2-1, is GAGVSQSPSNKVTEKGKDVELRCDPISGHTALYWYRQSLGQGLEFLIYFQGNSAPDKSGLPSDRFSAERTGGSVSTLTIQRTQQEDSAVYLCASSLAAGNWAFFGPGTRLTVL.

The chain is built from TRBV7-2 and TRBJ1-1, with D perhaps TRBD1 (5 bases). From germline, CDR1 is SGHTA and CDR2 FQGNSA. V gave up 1 base and J gave up 1 base, with 7 bases separating them. This CDR3 region has 14 residues. The CDR3 reads CASSLVGGNTEAFF. The DNA for the CDR3 is TGTGCCAGCAGCTTAGTCGGGGGGAACACTGAAGCTTTCTTT.

This chain uses TRBV30 with TRBJ2-7; 9 bases fit TRBD1. This CDR3 region has 12 residues. The V gene's germline CDR1 is GTSNPN and CDR2 SVGIG (reference sequence). The CDR3: CAGDRENYEQYF. The CDR3 nucleotides are TGTGCTGGGGACAGGGAGAATTACGAGCAGTACTTC.